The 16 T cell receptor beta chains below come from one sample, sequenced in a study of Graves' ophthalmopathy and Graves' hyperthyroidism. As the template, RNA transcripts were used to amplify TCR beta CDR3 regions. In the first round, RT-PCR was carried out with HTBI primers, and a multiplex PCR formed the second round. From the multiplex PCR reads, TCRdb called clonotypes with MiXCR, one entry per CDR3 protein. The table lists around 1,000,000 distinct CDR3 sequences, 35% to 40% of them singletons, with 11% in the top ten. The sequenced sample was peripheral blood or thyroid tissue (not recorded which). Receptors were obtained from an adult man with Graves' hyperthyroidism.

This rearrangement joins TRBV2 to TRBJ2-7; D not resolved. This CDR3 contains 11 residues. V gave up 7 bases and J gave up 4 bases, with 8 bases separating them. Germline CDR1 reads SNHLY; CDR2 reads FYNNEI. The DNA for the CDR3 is TGTGCCAGCAAGGCAGGTTACGAGCAGTACTTC. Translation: CASKAGYEQYF. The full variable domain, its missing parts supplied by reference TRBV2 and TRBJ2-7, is EPEVTQTPSHQVTQMGQEVILRCVPISNHLYFYWYRQILGQKVEFLVSFYNNEISEKSEIFDDQFSVERPDGSNFTLKIRSTKLEDSAMYFCASKAGYEQYFGPGTRLTVT.

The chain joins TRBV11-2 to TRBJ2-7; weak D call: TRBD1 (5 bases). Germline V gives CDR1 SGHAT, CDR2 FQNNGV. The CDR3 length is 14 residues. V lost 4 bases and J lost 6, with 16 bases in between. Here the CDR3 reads CASSSQGMSPEQYF. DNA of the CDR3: TGTGCCAGCAGCTCTCAGGGTATGAGTCCCGAGCAGTACTTC. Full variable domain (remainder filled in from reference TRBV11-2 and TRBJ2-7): EAGVAQSPRYKIIEKRQSVAFWCNPISGHATLYWYQQILGQGPKLLIQFQNNGVVDDSQLPKDRFSAERLKGVDSTLKIQPAKLEDSAVYLCASSSQGMSPEQYFGPGTRLTVT.

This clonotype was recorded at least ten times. The CDR3 bases are TGTGCCAGCAGCTTAACCCAGGGGAGGGGCTACGAGCAGTACTTC. Its protein product is CASSLTQGRGYEQYF. The J gene is TRBJ2-7, the V gene TRBV7-6; tentative D call: TRBD2 (7 bases). V was trimmed by 2 bases and J by 3 bases, leaving 14 bases between them. There are 15 residues in the CDR3. Germline V gene sequence: CDR1 SGHVS, CDR2 FNYEAQ.

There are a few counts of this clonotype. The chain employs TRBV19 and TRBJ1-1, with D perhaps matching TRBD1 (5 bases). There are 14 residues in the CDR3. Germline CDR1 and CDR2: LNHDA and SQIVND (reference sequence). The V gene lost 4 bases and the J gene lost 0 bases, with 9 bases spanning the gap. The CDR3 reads CASSRGVMNTEAFF. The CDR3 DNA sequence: TGTGCCAGTAGTAGAGGGGTGATGAACACTGAAGCTTTCTTT.

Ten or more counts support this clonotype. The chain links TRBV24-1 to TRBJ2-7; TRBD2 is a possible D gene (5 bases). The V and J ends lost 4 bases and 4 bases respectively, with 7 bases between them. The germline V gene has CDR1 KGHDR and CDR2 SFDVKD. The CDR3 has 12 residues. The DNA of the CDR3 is TGTGCCACCAGTGAGAGAGGGTACGAGCAGTACTTC. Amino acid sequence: CATSERGYEQYF.

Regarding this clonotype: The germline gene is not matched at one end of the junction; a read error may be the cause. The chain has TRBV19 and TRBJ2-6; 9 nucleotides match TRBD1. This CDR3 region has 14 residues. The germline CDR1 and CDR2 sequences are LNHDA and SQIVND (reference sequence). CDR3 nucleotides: TGTGCCAGTAAATCGCAAGGACAGGGGAACACTGAAGCTTTC. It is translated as CASKSQGQGNTEAF.

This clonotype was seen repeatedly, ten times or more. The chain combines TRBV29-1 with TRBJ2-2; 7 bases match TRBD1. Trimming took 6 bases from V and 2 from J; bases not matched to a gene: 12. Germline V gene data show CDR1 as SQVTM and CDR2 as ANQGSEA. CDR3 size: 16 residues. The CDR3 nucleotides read TGCAGCGTCGCCCCGACAGGGACCTTTAACACCGGGGAGCTGTTTTTT. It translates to CSVAPTGTFNTGELFF.

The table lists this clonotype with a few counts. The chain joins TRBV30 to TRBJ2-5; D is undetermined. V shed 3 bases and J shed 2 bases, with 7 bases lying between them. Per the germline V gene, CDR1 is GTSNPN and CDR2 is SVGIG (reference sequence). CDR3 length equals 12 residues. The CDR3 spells CAWRVDQETQYF. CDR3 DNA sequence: TGTGCCTGGAGGGTAGATCAAGAGACCCAGTACTTC.

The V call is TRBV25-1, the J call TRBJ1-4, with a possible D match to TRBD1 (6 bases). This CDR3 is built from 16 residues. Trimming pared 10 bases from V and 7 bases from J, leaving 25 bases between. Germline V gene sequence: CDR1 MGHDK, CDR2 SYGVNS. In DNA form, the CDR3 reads TGTGCCACCAGCAGCCACCCGGGACATATTGGTGAAAAACTGTTTTTT. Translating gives CATSSHPGHIGEKLFF.

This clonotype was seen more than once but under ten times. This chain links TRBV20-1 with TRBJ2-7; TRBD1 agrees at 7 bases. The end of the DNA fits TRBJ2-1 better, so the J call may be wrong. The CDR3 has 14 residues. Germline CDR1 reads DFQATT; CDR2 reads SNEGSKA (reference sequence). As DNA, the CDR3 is TGCAGTGCAGAAGGACAGGAAGGGTTCTACGAGCAGTTCTTC. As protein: CSAEGQEGFYEQFF.

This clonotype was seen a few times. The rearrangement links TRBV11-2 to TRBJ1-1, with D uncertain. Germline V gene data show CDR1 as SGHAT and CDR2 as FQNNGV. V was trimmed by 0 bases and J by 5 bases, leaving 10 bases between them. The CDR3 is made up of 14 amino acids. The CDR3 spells CASSLDFGVTEAFF. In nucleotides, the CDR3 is TGTGCCAGCAGCTTAGATTTTGGTGTTACTGAAGCTTTCTTT.

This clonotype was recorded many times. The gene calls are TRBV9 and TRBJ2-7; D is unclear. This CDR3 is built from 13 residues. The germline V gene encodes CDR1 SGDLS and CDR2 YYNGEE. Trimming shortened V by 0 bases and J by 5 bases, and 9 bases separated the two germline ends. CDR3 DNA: TGTGCCAGCAGCGTAGCTACTCAGGACGAGCAGTACTTC. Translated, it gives CASSVATQDEQYF.

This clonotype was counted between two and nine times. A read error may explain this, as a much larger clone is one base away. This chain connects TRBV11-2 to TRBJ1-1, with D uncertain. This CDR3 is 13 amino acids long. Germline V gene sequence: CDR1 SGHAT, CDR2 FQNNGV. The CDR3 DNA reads TGTGTCACCCTGCCGGCAGGTGGAACTGAAGCTTTCTTT. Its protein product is CVTLPAGGTEAFF. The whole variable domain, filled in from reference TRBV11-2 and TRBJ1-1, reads EAGVAQSPRYKIIEKRQSVAFWCNPISGHATLYWYQQILGQGPKLLIQFQNNGVVDDSQLPKDRFSAERLKGVDSTLKIQPAKLEDSAVYLCVTLPAGGTEAFFGQGTRLTVV.

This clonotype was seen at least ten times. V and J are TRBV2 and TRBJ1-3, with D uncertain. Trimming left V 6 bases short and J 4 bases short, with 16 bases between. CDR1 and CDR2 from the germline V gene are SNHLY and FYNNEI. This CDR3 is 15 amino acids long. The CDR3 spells CASRSDGAGGNTIYF. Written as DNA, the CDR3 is TGTGCCAGCAGATCGGACGGAGCCGGAGGAAACACCATATATTTT.

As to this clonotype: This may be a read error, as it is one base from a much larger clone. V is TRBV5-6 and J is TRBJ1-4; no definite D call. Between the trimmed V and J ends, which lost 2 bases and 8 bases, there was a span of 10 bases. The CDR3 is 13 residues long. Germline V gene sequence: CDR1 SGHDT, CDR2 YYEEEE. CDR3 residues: CASSFPTVEKLFF. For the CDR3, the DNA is TGTGCCAGCAGCTTCCCCACCGTGGAAAAACTGTTTTTT.

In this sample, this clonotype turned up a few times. CDR3: CASSPGVDRGLDEQYF. As DNA, the CDR3 is TGTGCCAGCAGCCCCGGCGTGGACAGGGGGCTTGATGAGCAGTACTTC. The chain recombines TRBV7-9 with TRBJ2-7; 11 bases agree with TRBD1. The J segment lost 7 bases and the V segment lost 5 bases, leaving 13 bases of the junction unmatched. The CDR3 is made up of 16 amino acids. Germline CDR1 is SEHNR and CDR2 is FQNEAQ (reference sequence).